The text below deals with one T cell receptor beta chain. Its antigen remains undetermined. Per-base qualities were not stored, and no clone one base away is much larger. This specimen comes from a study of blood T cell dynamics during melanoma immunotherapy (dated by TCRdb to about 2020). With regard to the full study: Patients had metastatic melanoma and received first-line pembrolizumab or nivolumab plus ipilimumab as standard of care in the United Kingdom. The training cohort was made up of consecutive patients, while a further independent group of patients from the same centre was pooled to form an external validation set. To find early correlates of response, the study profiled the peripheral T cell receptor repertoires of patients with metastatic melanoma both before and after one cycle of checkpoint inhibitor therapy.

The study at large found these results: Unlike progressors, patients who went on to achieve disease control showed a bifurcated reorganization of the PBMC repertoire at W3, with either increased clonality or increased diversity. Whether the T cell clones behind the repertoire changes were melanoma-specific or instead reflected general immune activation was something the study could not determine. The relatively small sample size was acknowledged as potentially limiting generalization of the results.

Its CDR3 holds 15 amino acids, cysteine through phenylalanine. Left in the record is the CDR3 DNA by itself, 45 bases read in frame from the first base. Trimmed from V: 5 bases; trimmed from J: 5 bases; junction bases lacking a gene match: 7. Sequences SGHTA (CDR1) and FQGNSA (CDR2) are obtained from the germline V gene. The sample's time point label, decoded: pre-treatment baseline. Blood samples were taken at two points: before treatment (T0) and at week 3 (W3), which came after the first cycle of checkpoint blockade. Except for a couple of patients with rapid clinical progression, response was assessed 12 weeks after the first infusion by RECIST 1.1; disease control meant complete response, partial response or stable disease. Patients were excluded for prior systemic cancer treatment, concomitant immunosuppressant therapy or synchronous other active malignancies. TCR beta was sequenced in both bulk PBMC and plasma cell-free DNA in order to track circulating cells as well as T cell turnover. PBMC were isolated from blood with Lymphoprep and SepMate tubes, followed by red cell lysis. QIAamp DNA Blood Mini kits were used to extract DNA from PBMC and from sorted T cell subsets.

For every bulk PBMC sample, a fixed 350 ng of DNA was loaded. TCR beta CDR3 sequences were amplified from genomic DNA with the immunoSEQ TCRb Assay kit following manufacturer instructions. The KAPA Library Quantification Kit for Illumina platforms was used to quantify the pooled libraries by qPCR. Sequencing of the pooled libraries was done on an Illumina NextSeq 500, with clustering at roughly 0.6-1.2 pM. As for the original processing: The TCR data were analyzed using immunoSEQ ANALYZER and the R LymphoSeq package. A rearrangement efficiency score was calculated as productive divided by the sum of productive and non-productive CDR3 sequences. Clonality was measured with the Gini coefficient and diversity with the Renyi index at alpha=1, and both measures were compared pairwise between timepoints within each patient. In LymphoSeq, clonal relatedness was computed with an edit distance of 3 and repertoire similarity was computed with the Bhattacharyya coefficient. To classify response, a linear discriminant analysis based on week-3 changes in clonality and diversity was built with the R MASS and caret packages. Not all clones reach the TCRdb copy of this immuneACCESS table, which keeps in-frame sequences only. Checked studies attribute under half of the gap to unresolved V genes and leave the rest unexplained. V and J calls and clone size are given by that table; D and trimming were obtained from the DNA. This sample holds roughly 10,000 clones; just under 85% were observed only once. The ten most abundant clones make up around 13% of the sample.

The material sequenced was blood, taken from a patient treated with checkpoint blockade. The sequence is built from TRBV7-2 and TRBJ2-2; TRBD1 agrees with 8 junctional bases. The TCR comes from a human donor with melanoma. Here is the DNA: TGTGCCAGCAGCCCCCGGACAGGGAGAACCGGGGAGCTGTTTTTT. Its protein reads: CASSPRTGRTGELFF.